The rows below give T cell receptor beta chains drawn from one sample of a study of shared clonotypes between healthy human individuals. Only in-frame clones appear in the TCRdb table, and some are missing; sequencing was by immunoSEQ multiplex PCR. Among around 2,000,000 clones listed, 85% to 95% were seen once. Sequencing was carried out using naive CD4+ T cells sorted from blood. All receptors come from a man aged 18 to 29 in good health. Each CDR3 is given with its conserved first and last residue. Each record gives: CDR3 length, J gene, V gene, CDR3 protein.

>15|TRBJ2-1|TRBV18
CASSPPGRGGNEQFF
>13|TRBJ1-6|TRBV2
CASRTGNDSPLHF
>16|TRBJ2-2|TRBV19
CATTVTREVGTGELFF
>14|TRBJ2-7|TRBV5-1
CASSPGTASAEQYF
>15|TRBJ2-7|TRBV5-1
CASSLRLAGAHEQYF
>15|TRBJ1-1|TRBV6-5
CASSYSRQGRSEAFF
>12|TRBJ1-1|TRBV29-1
CSVEPGGTEAFF
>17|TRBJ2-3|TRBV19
CASSRGTGALSTDTQYF
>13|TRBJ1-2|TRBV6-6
CASARSDIYGYTF
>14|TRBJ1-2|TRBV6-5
CASSDKGRGGGYTF
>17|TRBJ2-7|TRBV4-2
CASSQDHGLADLYEQYF